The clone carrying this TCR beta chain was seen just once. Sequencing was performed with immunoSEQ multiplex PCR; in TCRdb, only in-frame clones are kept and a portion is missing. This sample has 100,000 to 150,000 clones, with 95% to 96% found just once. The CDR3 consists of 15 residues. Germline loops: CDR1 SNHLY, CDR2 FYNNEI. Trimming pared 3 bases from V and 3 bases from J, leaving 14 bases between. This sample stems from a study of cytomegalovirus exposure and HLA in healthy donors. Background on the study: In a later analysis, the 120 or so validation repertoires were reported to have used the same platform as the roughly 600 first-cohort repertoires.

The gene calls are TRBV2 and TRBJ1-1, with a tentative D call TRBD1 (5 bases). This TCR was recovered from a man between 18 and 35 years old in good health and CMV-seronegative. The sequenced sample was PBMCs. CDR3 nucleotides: TGTGCCAGCAGTGATTTGAACGGGGGGGACACTGAAGCTTTCTTT. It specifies CASSDLNGGDTEAFF.